The text below deals with one T cell receptor (beta chain). Its cognate antigen is unknown. The assay was immunoSEQ multiplex PCR, and TCRdb's table has in-frame clones only and misses some. The repertoire holds over 100,000 clones, with about 93% as singletons. The data are from a study of T cell responses to AZD1222 COVID-19 vaccine. Study outcomes and limitations: The donor cohort was predominantly white British with a female majority, and clonal diversity may have been underestimated. Regions left unmutated in variants are reportedly the target of nearly half of spike-specific TCRs. In all cases, repertoires were sampled only after the peak T cell response. Spike-wide vaccine-associated CD4 TCRs dominated at 160-218 and 743-854.

Germline CDR1 SGHAT, CDR2 FQNNGV. The V and J ends lost 4 bases and 1 base respectively, with 5 bases between them. The CDR3 consists of 12 residues. This sequence was found in an adult in good health. The material sequenced was peripheral blood, taken on day 0 of AZD1222 vaccination. This sequence joins TRBV11-2 and TRBJ2-7; D gene uncertain. The CDR3 is CASSSHSYEQYF. DNA of the CDR3: TGTGCCAGCAGCTCCCATTCCTACGAGCAGTACTTC. Full variable domain (missing parts from reference TRBV11-2 and TRBJ2-7): EAGVAQSPRYKIIEKRQSVAFWCNPISGHATLYWYQQILGQGPKLLIQFQNNGVVDDSQLPKDRFSAERLKGVDSTLKIQPAKLEDSAVYLCASSSHSYEQYFGPGTRLTVT.